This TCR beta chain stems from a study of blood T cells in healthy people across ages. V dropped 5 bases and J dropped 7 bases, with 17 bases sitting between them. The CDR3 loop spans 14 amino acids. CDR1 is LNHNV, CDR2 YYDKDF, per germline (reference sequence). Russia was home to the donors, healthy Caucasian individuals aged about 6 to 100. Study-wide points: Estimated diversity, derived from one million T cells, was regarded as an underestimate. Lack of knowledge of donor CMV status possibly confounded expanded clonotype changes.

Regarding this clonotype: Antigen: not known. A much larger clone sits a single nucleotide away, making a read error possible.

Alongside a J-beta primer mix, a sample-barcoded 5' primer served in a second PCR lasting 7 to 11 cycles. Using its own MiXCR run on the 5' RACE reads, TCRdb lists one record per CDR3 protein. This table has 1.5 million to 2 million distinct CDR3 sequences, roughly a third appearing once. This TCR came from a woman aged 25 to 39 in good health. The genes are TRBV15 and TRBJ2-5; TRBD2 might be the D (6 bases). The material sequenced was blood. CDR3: CATSPKSGEGTQYF. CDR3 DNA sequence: TGTGCCACCAGCCCTAAGTCGGGGGAAGGGACCCAGTACTTC.